The source of this T cell receptor (beta chain) is a study of vaccination and CD4 T cells after COVID-19. Treatment here: approximately 9-day PBMC culture with coronavirus spike peptide pools or control peptides (ViraFEST assay). An Oncomine TCR Beta short-read assay was used to sequence the DNA from cultured CD4+ T cells. TCRdb processed the PCR reads anew with MiXCR; each CDR3 protein has one entry. The sample contains around 25,000 distinct CDR3 sequences, over 60% of which appear only once. Of note for this clonotype: The antigen remains undetermined.

The CDR3 is made up of 14 amino acids. CDR1 is DFQATT and CDR2 is SNEGSKA in the germline V gene (reference sequence). V lost 6 bases and J lost 4, with 18 bases in between. Study-level findings and limits: Convalescent patients' median share of reactive clones seen only post-vaccination was about 88%.

Sequenced material: CD4+ T cells from blood, cultured in vitro, taken after SARS-CoV-2 vaccination. The sequence came from a human donor who received a COVID-19 vaccine. The V gene is TRBV20-1, the J gene TRBJ1-2, with a tentative D call TRBD1 (6 bases). The CDR3 reads CSASSGGASYGYTF. For the CDR3, the DNA is TGCAGTGCGTCATCTGGGGGGGCAAGCTATGGCTACACCTTC.